Sequencing of this T cell receptor beta chain was carried out in a study of T-cell reconstitution after alpha-beta-depleted transplantation in children. Germline V gene sequence: CDR1 LGHDT, CDR2 YNNKEL (reference sequence). The CDR3 sequence is 15 residues long. The ends lost 4 bases at V and 7 bases at J; junction bases unmatched: 11. This clonotype occurred a few times. Preparation of the TCRbeta library used unique molecular identifiers. TCRdb re-called the PCR reads with MiXCR, one entry per CDR3 protein. The table shows some 70,000 distinct CDR3 sequences, with about 7% occurring only once. The sequences come from PBMCs from the stem cell graft donor, collected from the stem cell graft. The receptor was isolated from a human donor who donated a stem cell graft to a child with acute lymphoblastic leukemia. The V call is TRBV3-1, the J call TRBJ2-5, with 8 bases that match TRBD2. CDR3 in amino acids: CASSPSGSGSRTQYF. The CDR3 DNA follows: TGTGCCAGCAGCCCCAGTGGGAGCGGGAGTCGGACCCAGTACTTC.